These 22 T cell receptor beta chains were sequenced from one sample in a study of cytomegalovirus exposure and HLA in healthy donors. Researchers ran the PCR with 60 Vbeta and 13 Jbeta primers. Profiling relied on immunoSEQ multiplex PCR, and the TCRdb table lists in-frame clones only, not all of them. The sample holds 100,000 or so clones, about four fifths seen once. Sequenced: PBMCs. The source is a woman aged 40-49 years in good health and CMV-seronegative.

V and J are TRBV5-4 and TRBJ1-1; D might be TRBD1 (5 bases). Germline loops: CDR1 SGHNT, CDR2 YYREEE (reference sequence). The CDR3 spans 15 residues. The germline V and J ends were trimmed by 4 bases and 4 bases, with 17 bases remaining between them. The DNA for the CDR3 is TGTGCCAGCAGCCGCCCCATGGGGCCGGGCACTGAAGCTTTCTTT. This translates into CASSRPMGPGTEAFF.

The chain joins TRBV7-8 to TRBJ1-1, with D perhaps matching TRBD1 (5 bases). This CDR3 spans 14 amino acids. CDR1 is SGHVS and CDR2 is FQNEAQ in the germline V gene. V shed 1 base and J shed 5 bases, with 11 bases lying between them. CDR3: CASSLGAGKTEAFF. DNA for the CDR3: TGTGCCAGCAGCTTAGGTGCAGGGAAAACTGAAGCTTTCTTT.

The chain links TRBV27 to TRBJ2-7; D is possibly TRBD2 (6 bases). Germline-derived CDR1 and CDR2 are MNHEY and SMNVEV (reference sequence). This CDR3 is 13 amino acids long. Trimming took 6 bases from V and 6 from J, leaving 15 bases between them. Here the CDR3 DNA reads TGTGCCAGCAGGGAGCGAGCGGGCCTCGAGCAGTACTTC. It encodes CASRERAGLEQYF.

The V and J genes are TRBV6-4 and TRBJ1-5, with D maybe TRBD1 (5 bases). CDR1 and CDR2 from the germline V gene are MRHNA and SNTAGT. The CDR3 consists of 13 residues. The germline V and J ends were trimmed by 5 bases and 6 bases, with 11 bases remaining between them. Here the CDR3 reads CASSSGPGQPQHF. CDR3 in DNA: TGTGCCAGCAGTTCAGGGCCGGGTCAGCCCCAGCATTTT.

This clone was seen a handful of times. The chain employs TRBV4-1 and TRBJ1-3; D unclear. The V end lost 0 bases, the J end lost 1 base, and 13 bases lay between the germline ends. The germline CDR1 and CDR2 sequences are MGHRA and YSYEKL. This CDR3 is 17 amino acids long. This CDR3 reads CASSQDRLERSGNTIYF. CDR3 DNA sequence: TGCGCCAGCAGCCAAGACAGGTTGGAACGTTCTGGAAACACCATATATTTT.

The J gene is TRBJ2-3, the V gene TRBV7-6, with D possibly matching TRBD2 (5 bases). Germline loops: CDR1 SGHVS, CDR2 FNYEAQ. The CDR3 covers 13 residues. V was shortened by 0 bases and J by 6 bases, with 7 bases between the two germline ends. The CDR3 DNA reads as TGTGCCAGCAGCTTAGCCGGGGTCGATACGCAGTATTTT. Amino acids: CASSLAGVDTQYF.

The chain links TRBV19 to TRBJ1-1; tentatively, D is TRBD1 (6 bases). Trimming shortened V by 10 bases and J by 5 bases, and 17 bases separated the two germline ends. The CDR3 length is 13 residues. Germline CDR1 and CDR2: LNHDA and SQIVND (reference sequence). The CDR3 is CATSLGGGTEAFF. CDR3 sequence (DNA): TGTGCCACCTCGTTAGGGGGGGGGACTGAAGCTTTCTTT.

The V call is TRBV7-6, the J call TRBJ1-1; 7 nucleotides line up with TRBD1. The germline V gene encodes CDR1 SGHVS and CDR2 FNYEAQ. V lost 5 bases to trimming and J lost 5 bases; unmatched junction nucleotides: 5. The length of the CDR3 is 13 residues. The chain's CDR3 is CASSAGTDTEAFF. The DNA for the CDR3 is TGTGCCAGCAGCGCCGGGACAGATACTGAAGCTTTCTTT.

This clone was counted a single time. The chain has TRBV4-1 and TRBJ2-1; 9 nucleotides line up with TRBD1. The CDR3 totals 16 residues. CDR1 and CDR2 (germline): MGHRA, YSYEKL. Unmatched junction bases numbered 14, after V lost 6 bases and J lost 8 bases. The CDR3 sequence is CASRRGTGRIMDEQFF. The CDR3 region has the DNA TGCGCCAGCAGACGAGGGACAGGGCGAATAATGGATGAGCAGTTCTTC.

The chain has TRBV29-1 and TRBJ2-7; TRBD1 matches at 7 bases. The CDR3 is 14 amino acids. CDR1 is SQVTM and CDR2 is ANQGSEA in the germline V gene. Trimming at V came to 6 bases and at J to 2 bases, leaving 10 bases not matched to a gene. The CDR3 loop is CSVTNPGQTYEQYF. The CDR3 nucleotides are TGCAGCGTGACAAATCCGGGACAGACCTACGAGCAGTACTTC.

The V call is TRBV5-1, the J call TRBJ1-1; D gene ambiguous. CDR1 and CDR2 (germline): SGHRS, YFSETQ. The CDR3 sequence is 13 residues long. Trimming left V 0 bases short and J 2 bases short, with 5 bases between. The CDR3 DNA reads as TGCGCCAGCAGCTTGGAATTAAACACTGAAGCTTTCTTT. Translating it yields CASSLELNTEAFF.

This chain's CDR3 is CASSWAGENYGYTF. CDR3 sequence (DNA): TGCGCCAGCAGCTGGGCAGGGGAAAACTATGGCTACACCTTC. The genes are TRBV5-1 and TRBJ1-2; tentative D call: TRBD1 (6 bases). V was trimmed by 3 bases and J by 2 bases, leaving 11 bases between them. Germline loops: CDR1 SGHRS, CDR2 YFSETQ. The CDR3 consists of 14 residues.

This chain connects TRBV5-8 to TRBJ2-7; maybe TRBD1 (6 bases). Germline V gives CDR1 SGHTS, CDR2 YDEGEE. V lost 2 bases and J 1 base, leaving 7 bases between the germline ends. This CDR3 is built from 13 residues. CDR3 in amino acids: CASSFGQSYEQYF. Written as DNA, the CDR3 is TGTGCCAGCAGCTTTGGACAGTCCTACGAGCAGTACTTC. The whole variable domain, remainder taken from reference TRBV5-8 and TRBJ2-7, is EAGVTQSPTHLIKTRGQQATLRCSPISGHTSVYWYQQALGLGLQFLLWYDEGEERNRGNFPPRFSGRQFPNYSSELNVNALELEDSALYLCASSFGQSYEQYFGPGTRLTVT.

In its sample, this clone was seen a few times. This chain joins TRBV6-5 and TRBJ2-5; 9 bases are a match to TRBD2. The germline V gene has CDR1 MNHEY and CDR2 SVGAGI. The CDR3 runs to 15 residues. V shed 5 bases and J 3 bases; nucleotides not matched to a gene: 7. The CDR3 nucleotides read TGTGCCAGCAGTCCATCTAGCGGGGTAAAAGAGACCCAGTACTTC. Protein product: CASSPSSGVKETQYF.

In nucleotides, the CDR3 is TGTGCCAGCAGCGTAGGGTTAGCGGGGGAAAATTCCTACGAGCAGTACTTC. Its translation is CASSVGLAGENSYEQYF. The genes are TRBV9 and TRBJ2-7, with TRBD2 matching over 9 bases. The CDR3 spans 17 residues. The trim removed 0 bases at V and 1 base at J, leaving 8 bases unmatched. Germline V CDR1 and CDR2: SGDLS, YYNGEE. Supplemented by reference TRBV9 and TRBJ2-7, the full variable domain reads DSGVTQTPKHLITATGQRVTLRCSPRSGDLSVYWYQQSLDQGLQFLIQYYNGEERAKGNILERFSAQQFPDLHSELNLSSLELGDSALYFCASSVGLAGENSYEQYFGPGTRLTVT.

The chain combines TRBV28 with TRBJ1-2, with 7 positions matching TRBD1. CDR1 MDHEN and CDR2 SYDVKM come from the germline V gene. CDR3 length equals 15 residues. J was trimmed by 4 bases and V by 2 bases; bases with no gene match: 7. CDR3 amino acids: CASSLQGRQGYGYTF. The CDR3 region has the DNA TGTGCCAGCAGTTTACAGGGACGACAGGGCTATGGCTACACCTTC.

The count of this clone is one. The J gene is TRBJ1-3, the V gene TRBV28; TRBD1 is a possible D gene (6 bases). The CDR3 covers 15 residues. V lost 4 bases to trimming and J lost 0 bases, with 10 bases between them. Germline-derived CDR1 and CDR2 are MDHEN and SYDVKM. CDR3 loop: CASSWDTSSGNTIYF. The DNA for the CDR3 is TGTGCCAGCAGTTGGGACACGAGCTCTGGAAACACCATATATTTT. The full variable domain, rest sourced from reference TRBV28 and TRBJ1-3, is DVKVTQSSRYLVKRTGEKVFLECVQDMDHENMFWYRQDPGLGLRLIYFSYDVKMKEKGDIPEGYSVSREKKERFSLILESASTNQTSMYLCASSWDTSSGNTIYFGEGSWLTVV.

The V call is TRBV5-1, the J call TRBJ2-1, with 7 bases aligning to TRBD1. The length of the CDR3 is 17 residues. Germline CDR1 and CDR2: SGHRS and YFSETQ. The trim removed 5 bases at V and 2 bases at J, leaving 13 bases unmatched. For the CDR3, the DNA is TGCGCCAGCAGATCCTGGGAAGGGGACAGACCCTACAATGAGCAGTTCTTC. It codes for CASRSWEGDRPYNEQFF.

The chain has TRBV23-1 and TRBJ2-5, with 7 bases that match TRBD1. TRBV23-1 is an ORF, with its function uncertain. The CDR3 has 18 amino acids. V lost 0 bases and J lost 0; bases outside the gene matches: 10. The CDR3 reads CASSQSRRPTGDQETQYF. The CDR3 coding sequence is TGCGCCAGCAGTCAATCCCGTCGCCCCACAGGGGACCAAGAGACCCAGTACTTC.

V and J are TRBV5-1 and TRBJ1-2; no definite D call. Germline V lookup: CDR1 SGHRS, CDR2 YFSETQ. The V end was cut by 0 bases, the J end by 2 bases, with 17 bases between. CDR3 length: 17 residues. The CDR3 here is CASSLEYPLTVNYGYTF. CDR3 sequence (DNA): TGCGCCAGCAGCTTGGAGTATCCCTTAACAGTAAACTATGGCTACACCTTC. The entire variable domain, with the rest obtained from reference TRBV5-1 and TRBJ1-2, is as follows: KAGVTQTPRYLIKTRGQQVTLSCSPISGHRSVSWYQQTPGQGLQFLFEYFSETQRNKGNFPGRFSGRQFSNSRSEMNVSTLELGDSALYLCASSLEYPLTVNYGYTFGSGTRLTVV.

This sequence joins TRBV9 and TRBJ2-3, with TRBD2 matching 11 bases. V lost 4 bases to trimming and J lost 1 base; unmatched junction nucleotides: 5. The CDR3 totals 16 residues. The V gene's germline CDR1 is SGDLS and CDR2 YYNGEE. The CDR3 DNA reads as TGTGCCAGCAGCTCCGGGACTAGCGGACGCACAGATACGCAGTATTTT. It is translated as CASSSGTSGRTDTQYF.

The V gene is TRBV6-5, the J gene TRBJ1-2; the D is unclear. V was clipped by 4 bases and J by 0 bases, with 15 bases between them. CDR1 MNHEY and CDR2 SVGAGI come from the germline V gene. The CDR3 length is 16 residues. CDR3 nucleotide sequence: TGTGCCAGCAGTTCTCTCGGCCTGGGCCCTAACTATGGCTACACCTTC. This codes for CASSSLGLGPNYGYTF.